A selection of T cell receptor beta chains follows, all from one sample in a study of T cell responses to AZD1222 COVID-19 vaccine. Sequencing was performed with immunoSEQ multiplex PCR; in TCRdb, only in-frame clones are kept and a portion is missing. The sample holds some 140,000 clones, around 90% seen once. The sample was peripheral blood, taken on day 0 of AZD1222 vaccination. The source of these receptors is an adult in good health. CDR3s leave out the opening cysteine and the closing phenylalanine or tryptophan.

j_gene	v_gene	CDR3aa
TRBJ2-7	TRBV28	ASYNLPYEQY
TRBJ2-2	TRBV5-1	ASSLEPPTGNTGELF
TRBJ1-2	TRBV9	ASSVDPKGTNYGYT
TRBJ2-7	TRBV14	ASSQTDRSSYEQY
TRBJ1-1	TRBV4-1	ASSPHLGSSTEAF
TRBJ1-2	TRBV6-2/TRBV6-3	ASSPGPFINYGYT
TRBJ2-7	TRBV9	ASSGRDMSYEQY
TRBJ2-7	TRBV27	ASSKPGQGSLEQY
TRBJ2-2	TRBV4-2	ASSPPGLANPGELF
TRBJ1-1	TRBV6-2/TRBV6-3	ASSYKIRTLGTEAF
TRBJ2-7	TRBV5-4	ASSLGGPGHDEQY
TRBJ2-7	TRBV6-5	ASRATGGPYEQY
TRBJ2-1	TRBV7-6	ASSLFGLAAYNEQF
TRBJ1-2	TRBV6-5	ASSHSDNLHYGYT
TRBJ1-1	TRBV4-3	ASSQGWEWNTEAF
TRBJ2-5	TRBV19	ASKGRDRRQETQY
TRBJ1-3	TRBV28	ASSSGTGSGNTIY
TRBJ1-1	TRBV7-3	ASSFLSNTEAF
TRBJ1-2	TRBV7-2	ASSLTLQDWNYGYT
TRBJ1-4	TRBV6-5	ASSDRPNEKLF
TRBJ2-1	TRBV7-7	ASSLGPGDVNNEQF
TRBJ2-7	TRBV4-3	ASSQTRGHEQY
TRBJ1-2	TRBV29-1	SVARQGRYT
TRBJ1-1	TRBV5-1	ASSLSGFNEAF
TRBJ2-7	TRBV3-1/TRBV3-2	ASSMGPLSSYEQY
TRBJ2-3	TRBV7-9	ASSLAAGGRDTQY
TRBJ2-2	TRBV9	ASSGTSGRDRGELF
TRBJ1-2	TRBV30	AWSVPGGYT
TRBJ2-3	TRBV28	ASRGVQKTQY
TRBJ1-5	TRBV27	ASSLSRGSNQPQH
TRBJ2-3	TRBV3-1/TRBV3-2	ASSQDRPGRGGDTQY
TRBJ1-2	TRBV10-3	AISESNSRSGYT
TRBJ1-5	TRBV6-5	ASRIDRTSNQPQH
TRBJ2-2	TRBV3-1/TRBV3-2	ASSQPGLAEGTGELF
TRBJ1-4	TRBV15	ATSRPSAGPNEKLF
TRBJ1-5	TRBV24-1	ATSDRTGGNQPQH
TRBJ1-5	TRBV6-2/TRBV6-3	ASSQDYSNQPQH
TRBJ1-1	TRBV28	ASSLRGNTEAF
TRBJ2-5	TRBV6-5	ASSRQGGGETQY
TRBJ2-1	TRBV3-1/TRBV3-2	ASSQSREPYNEQF
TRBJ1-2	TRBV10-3	AIRDSGTGYGYT
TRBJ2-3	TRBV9	ASSAGTRSTDTQY
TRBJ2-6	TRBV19	ASSVRGPGANVLT
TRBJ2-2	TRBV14	ASRPTFNTGELF
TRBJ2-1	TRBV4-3	ASSQDSLASSYNEQF
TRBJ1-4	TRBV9	ASSVAPYLELF
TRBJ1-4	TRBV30	AWSEDSEKLF
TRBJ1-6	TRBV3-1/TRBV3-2	ASSGTVSSYNSPLH
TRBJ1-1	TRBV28	ASSLWIGRLKVAEAF
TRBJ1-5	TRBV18	ASSPPGGGNQPQH
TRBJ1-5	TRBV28	ASSLTGGGNQPQH
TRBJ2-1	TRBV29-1	SVEALAGDNEQF